Following are 25 T cell receptor beta chains from one sample sequenced in a study of cytotoxic CD8 clonotypes in ibrutinib-treated CLL. Generated by immunoSEQ multiplex PCR, the TCRdb table keeps only in-frame clones and is missing some. The sample consists of 110,000 to 150,000 clones, 76% of them appearing once. The sequencing used PBMCs, collected after 24 months of ibrutinib treatment. All receptors derive from a human donor with chronic lymphocytic leukemia.

The chain couples TRBV7-2 to TRBJ2-7; 9 positions agree with TRBD2. Trimming cost V 2 bases and J 4 bases; bases outside gene matches: 6. The CDR3 consists of 15 residues. Per the germline V gene, CDR1 is SGHTA and CDR2 is FQGNSA. CDR3 sequence reads: CASSLRVAGEYEQYF. The DNA for the CDR3 is TGTGCCAGCAGCTTACGGGTAGCGGGAGAGTACGAGCAGTACTTC.

The chain uses TRBV7-9 and TRBJ1-1; D not resolved. Germline V gives CDR1 SEHNR, CDR2 FQNEAQ (reference sequence). This CDR3 is 13 amino acids long. Trimming shortened V by 5 bases and J by 7 bases, and 14 bases separated the two germline ends. CDR3 amino acids: CASSPGDGGEAFF. For the CDR3, the DNA is TGTGCCAGCAGCCCCGGGGATGGCGGTGAAGCTTTCTTT.

The chain carries TRBV9 and TRBJ1-6; maybe TRBD1 (6 bases). The CDR3 consists of 16 residues. The V gene lost 4 bases and the J gene lost 4 bases, with 15 bases spanning the gap. In germline, CDR1 is SGDLS, CDR2 YYNGEE. CDR3: CASSPIDRRYNSPLHF. The CDR3 nucleotides read TGTGCCAGCAGCCCCATCGACAGGCGTTATAATTCACCCCTCCACTTT.

This clone was seen once. V and J are TRBV10-3 and TRBJ2-3; 10 positions match TRBD1. The germline V gene has CDR1 ENHRY and CDR2 SYGVKD. The CDR3 has 19 residues. J lost 0 bases, V lost 4 bases, and 13 bases had no gene match. The CDR3 sequence is CAISATTGGAGASTDTQYF. The CDR3 nucleotides read TGTGCCATCAGTGCCACGACAGGGGGCGCCGGCGCTAGCACAGATACGCAGTATTTT.

The chain has TRBV27 and TRBJ2-5; D call uncertain. Germline V lookup: CDR1 MNHEY, CDR2 SMNVEV (reference sequence). Trimming removed 2 bases at V and 2 bases at J, with 12 bases between. The CDR3 contains 15 residues. The CDR3 sequence: CASSLSRQGQETQYF. The CDR3 bases are TGTGCCAGCAGTTTAAGCCGCCAAGGGCAAGAGACCCAGTACTTC.

The chain carries TRBV9 and TRBJ2-3; TRBD1 matches at 8 bases. The CDR3 is 16 amino acids. V dropped 2 bases and J dropped 2; count of bases not matched to a gene: 7. Germline V CDR1 and CDR2: SGDLS, YYNGEE. This CDR3 reads CASSVTGATHTDTQYF. The CDR3 DNA is TGTGCCAGCAGCGTGACAGGGGCCACCCACACAGATACGCAGTATTTT.

The chain recombines TRBV7-2 with TRBJ1-5, with TRBD1 as a possible D gene (6 bases). CDR1 and CDR2 from the germline V gene are SGHTA and FQGNSA. CDR3 length: 15 residues. Trimming took 8 bases from V and 0 from J, leaving 14 bases between them. The DNA of the CDR3 is TGTGCCAGCCGCCGGGACACCAATAGCAATCAGCCCCAGCATTTT. Translated, it gives CASRRDTNSNQPQHF.

The chain employs TRBV7-2 and TRBJ1-1, with D possibly matching TRBD1 (6 bases). Trimming took 5 bases from V and 4 from J, leaving 14 bases between them. The CDR3 has 14 residues. Germline lookup yields CDR1 SGHTA and CDR2 FQGNSA. CDR3 sequence reads: CASSRWGGSTEAFF. The CDR3 DNA follows: TGTGCCAGCAGCCGGTGGGGGGGCTCCACTGAAGCTTTCTTT.

This clone was detected only a few times. The V call is TRBV10-3, the J call TRBJ1-5; D might be TRBD1 (6 bases). There are 16 residues in the CDR3. Germline V lookup: CDR1 ENHRY, CDR2 SYGVKD. V lost 6 bases, J lost 5 bases, and 20 bases lay in between. The DNA for the CDR3 is TGTGCCATCAGCCCCAGGGGCGCGTCGGGGGATCAGCCCCAGCATTTT. It encodes CAISPRGASGDQPQHF.

The CDR3, as DNA: TGTGCCAGCAGTCCCCAAACGGGTGCGGACATTCAGTACTTC. Its protein is CASSPQTGADIQYF. V is TRBV2 and J is TRBJ2-4; no definite D call. The CDR3 is made up of 14 amino acids. Germline V CDR1 and CDR2: SNHLY, FYNNEI. The V gene lost 5 bases and the J gene lost 8 bases, with 16 bases spanning the gap.

The chain couples TRBV28 to TRBJ2-5; tentatively, D is TRBD1 (5 bases). Germline V CDR1 and CDR2: MDHEN, SYDVKM. The V and J ends lost 5 bases and 0 bases respectively, with 13 bases between them. The CDR3 is 15 amino acids. The CDR3 sequence: CASSAQTAYQETQYF. Here the CDR3 DNA reads TGTGCCAGCAGTGCCCAGACAGCGTACCAAGAGACCCAGTACTTC.

This clone was detected once. This chain connects TRBV5-1 to TRBJ2-3; 8 bases match TRBD2. The junction had 11 bases not matched to a gene; V was cut back by 0 bases and J by 2 bases. The CDR3 consists of 18 residues. The germline CDR1 and CDR2 sequences are SGHRS and YFSETQ. CDR3 bases: TGCGCCAGCAGCTTGGCCCCCCGAGGTAGCGGGAACACAGATACGCAGTATTTT. Protein product: CASSLAPRGSGNTDTQYF.

With respect to this clone: One base away lies a much larger clone, so this may be a sequencing read error. V is TRBV25-1 and J is TRBJ1-2; D perhaps matches TRBD1 (5 bases). V was cut by 5 bases and J by 9 bases, with 13 bases left in between. Per the germline V gene, CDR1 is MGHDK and CDR2 is SYGVNS. The CDR3 totals 12 residues. CDR3 sequence reads: CASSTQGTSYTF. Written as DNA, the CDR3 is TGTGCCAGCAGTACCCAGGGTACGAGCTACACCTTC.

The rearrangement uses TRBV6-1 and TRBJ1-5; TRBD1 aligns across 8 bases. In germline, CDR1 is MNHNS, CDR2 SASEGT. The CDR3 sequence is 15 residues long. V trimming: 4 bases; J trimming: 5 bases; junction bases outside the gene matches: 7. The CDR3 sequence: CASSGRQGWDQPQHF. For the CDR3, the DNA is TGTGCCAGCAGTGGGCGACAGGGGTGGGATCAGCCCCAGCATTTT.

The J gene is TRBJ2-7, the V gene TRBV21-1; the table's D call of TRBD2 was not tested on the DNA. TRBV21-1 is flagged as a pseudogene. The CDR3 has 16 residues. CDR3 loop: CASSKGGDDHYYEQYF. The DNA for the CDR3 is TGTGCCAGCAGCAAAGGGGGGGACGATCACTACTACGAGCAGTACTTC.

V and J are TRBV2 and TRBJ2-5; D unclear. Trimming stripped 0 bases from V and 5 bases from J, with 7 bases between. From germline, CDR1 is SNHLY and CDR2 FYNNEI. CDR3 length equals 13 residues. CDR3 DNA: TGTGCCAGCAGTGAAGCGCCCCTGGAGACCCAGTACTTC. Protein sequence: CASSEAPLETQYF.

The rearrangement links TRBV7-2 to TRBJ1-3, with TRBD1 matching 8 bases. V lost 5 bases, J lost 0 bases, and 6 bases stayed unmatched. The CDR3 has 16 residues. Germline-derived CDR1 and CDR2 are SGHTA and FQGNSA. CDR3 DNA sequence: TGTGCCAGCAGCGCCCGGGACAGGAGCTCTGGAAACACCATATATTTT. Encoded protein: CASSARDRSSGNTIYF.

This clone came up a few times. The chain employs TRBV7-9 and TRBJ2-5; D gene ambiguous. This CDR3 has 12 residues. Germline CDR1 and CDR2: SEHNR and FQNEAQ (reference sequence). V shed 7 bases and J shed 1 base, with 7 bases lying between them. The CDR3 DNA reads TGTGCCAGCATGGCCAGCCAAGAGACCCAGTACTTC. Its translation: CASMASQETQYF.

This sequence joins TRBV30 and TRBJ1-2; unclear D gene. Germline V gives CDR1 GTSNPN, CDR2 SVGIG (reference sequence). The V gene lost 1 base and the J gene lost 8 bases, with 14 bases spanning the gap. The CDR3 consists of 13 residues. Written as DNA, the CDR3 is TGTGCCTGGAGTGCCCTGGCCTCAGGCGGCTACACCTTC. Protein: CAWSALASGGYTF.

The chain joins TRBV11-2 to TRBJ2-3; 9 bases align to TRBD2. The V and J ends lost 1 base and 0 bases, in that order; junction bases with no gene match: 2. Germline CDR1 and CDR2: SGHAT and FQNNGV. The CDR3 has 16 residues. The CDR3 sequence is CASSLGGGGSTDTQYF. CDR3 coding DNA: TGTGCCAGCAGCTTAGGCGGGGGGGGTAGCACAGATACGCAGTATTTT. The full variable domain, rest sourced from reference TRBV11-2 and TRBJ2-3, is EAGVAQSPRYKIIEKRQSVAFWCNPISGHATLYWYQQILGQGPKLLIQFQNNGVVDDSQLPKDRFSAERLKGVDSTLKIQPAKLEDSAVYLCASSLGGGGSTDTQYFGPGTRLTVL.

This sequence joins TRBV19 and TRBJ2-1, with 10 positions matching TRBD2. Germline trimming cut 5 bases from V and 4 bases from J; bases unmatched to any gene: 5. The CDR3 has 15 amino acids. Germline V gene lookup returns CDR1 LNHDA and CDR2 SQIVND (reference sequence). DNA for the CDR3: TGTGCCAGTAGTCCCCTAGCGGGGGCTTACAATGAGCAGTTCTTC. Amino acids: CASSPLAGAYNEQFF.

The rearrangement uses TRBV4-2 and TRBJ1-2; unclear D gene. The CDR3 consists of 11 residues. The V gene lost 4 bases and the J gene lost 8 bases, with 8 bases spanning the gap. The germline V gene has CDR1 LGHNA and CDR2 YNFKEQ. CDR3 DNA: TGTGCCAGCAGCCTAGGAGTAGGCTACACCTTC. This encodes CASSLGVGYTF.

V is TRBV21-1 and J is TRBJ2-5; TRBD1, the table's D call, lacks a check against the DNA. TRBV21-1 is termed a pseudogene. The CDR3 spans 13 residues. The CDR3 here is CASSTTGAETQYF. The CDR3 DNA reads as TGTGCCAGCAGCACGACAGGGGCAGAGACCCAGTACTTC.

The rearrangement links TRBV7-2 to TRBJ2-5, with 12 bases aligning to TRBD2. This CDR3 is 16 amino acids long. The germline CDR1 and CDR2 sequences are SGHTA and FQGNSA. Unmatched junction bases numbered 4, after V lost 1 base and J lost 4 bases. The CDR3 reads CASSLGLAGGAETQYF. The CDR3 coding sequence is TGTGCCAGCAGCTTAGGGCTAGCGGGAGGGGCAGAGACCCAGTACTTC.

This chain connects TRBV4-3 to TRBJ2-2; 7 bases agree with TRBD2. The CDR3 runs to 16 residues. V dropped 3 bases and J dropped 0; count of bases not matched to a gene: 4. CDR1 is LGHNA, CDR2 YSLEER, per germline. This CDR3 is CASSHPGLPNTGELFF. The CDR3 region has the DNA TGCGCCAGCAGCCACCCGGGACTACCGAACACCGGGGAGCTGTTTTTT.